This is a list of T cell receptor beta chains from one sample in a study of blood T cell repertoires in COVID-19. TCRdb's copy holds only in-frame clones and misses some; the assay was immunoSEQ multiplex PCR. The sample has fewer than 350,000 clones, around nine tenths seen once. The sequencing sample was made of PBMCs or T cells enriched from blood (not recorded which). These receptors originate from a woman aged 40 to 50 who had recovered from COVID-19. Each CDR3 is given without its conserved first and last residue. Fields, in order: V gene, J gene, CDR3 protein.

v_call: TRBV2
j_call: TRBJ1-2
cdr3_aa: ASAPGQGVRGYT

v_call: TRBV7-2
j_call: TRBJ1-4
cdr3_aa: ASSFSGTDEKLF

v_call: TRBV28
j_call: TRBJ2-7
cdr3_aa: ASSTSGSNHYYEQY

v_call: TRBV11-2
j_call: TRBJ1-5
cdr3_aa: ASSGFGGGQGVKAPQH

v_call: TRBV19
j_call: TRBJ1-6
cdr3_aa: ASILGTYNSPLH

v_call: TRBV27
j_call: TRBJ2-2
cdr3_aa: ASSLLRTGELF

v_call: TRBV30
j_call: TRBJ1-2
cdr3_aa: AWSVIQGAGGYT

v_call: TRBV29-1
j_call: TRBJ2-3
cdr3_aa: SVTSGRLGFTDTQY

v_call: TRBV6-2/TRBV6-3
j_call: TRBJ2-7
cdr3_aa: ASSPPGLAGYEQY

v_call: TRBV3-1/TRBV3-2
j_call: TRBJ2-7
cdr3_aa: ASSRPGQGAHEQY

v_call: TRBV3-1/TRBV3-2
j_call: TRBJ1-2
cdr3_aa: ASSREGIDYGYT

v_call: TRBV12-3/TRBV12-4
j_call: TRBJ1-2
cdr3_aa: ASVPLTGNGYT

v_call: TRBV4-3
j_call: TRBJ2-3
cdr3_aa: ASSQRTLALPIAQY

v_call: TRBV3-1/TRBV3-2
j_call: TRBJ2-3
cdr3_aa: ASSLRQATDTQY

v_call: TRBV7-2
j_call: TRBJ1-5
cdr3_aa: ASSLGQGGQPQH

v_call: TRBV19
j_call: TRBJ2-1
cdr3_aa: ATRASSVLLQF

v_call: TRBV24-1
j_call: TRBJ2-3
cdr3_aa: ATSDTLADTQY

v_call: TRBV11-2
j_call: TRBJ1-5
cdr3_aa: ASSQGQNNQPQH

v_call: TRBV2
j_call: TRBJ1-4
cdr3_aa: ASRGQGSSKKLF

v_call: TRBV7-2
j_call: TRBJ2-5
cdr3_aa: ASSLDSSGRQETQY

v_call: TRBV11-3
j_call: TRBJ2-7
cdr3_aa: ASSLGAGSYEQY

v_call: TRBV18
j_call: TRBJ2-6
cdr3_aa: ASSLPLGQGRTGANVLT

v_call: TRBV6-5
j_call: TRBJ2-3
cdr3_aa: ATRDQGLRTDTQY

v_call: TRBV19
j_call: TRBJ1-5
cdr3_aa: ASSRQVNQPQH

v_call: TRBV3-1/TRBV3-2
j_call: TRBJ2-1
cdr3_aa: ASSQPSYNEQF

v_call: TRBV11-2
j_call: TRBJ2-7
cdr3_aa: ASSTRTSGRYEQY

v_call: TRBV7-6
j_call: TRBJ1-3
cdr3_aa: ASSLDRSSGNTIY

v_call: TRBV27
j_call: TRBJ1-4
cdr3_aa: ASRPLTGIVEKLF

v_call: TRBV7-8
j_call: TRBJ1-2
cdr3_aa: ASSFRTGSYGYT

v_call: TRBV2
j_call: TRBJ1-1
cdr3_aa: ASKTGMAEAF

v_call: TRBV27
j_call: TRBJ2-7
cdr3_aa: ASSWGQGANEQY

v_call: TRBV28
j_call: TRBJ1-2
cdr3_aa: ASSLVQGVGYGYT

v_call: TRBV29-1
j_call: TRBJ1-2
cdr3_aa: SVVTDGYT

v_call: TRBV7-9
j_call: TRBJ2-1
cdr3_aa: ASGEGTSFFNEQF

v_call: TRBV10-3
j_call: TRBJ2-3
cdr3_aa: AISRGGPGGDTDTQY

v_call: TRBV25-1
j_call: TRBJ1-4
cdr3_aa: ASLGQNNEKLF